This T cell receptor (beta chain) was found in a study of blood T cell repertoires in COVID-19 (TCRdb year 2020). Concerning the study at large: Samples from collaborators originated in the United States, Italy and Spain and spanned both the acute and convalescent phases of COVID-19. The prospective study material was composed of cDNA or gDNA derived from T cells, B-cell-depleted T cells, or PBMCs. The dataset comprised deeply sampled blood TCRbeta repertoires from subjects exposed to, actively infected with, or recovered from COVID-19. A freely available public database, intended as a resource for researchers studying the immune response to SARS-CoV-2, is where the repertoires were released. Samples were obtained from the ongoing ImmuneRACE study (first 160 participants) and from about 1,300 subjects provided by 6 global collaborators. Sample metadata almost always included a de-identified subject ID, COVID-19 status, age in years and sex. Where HLA class I and class II types were available, the types were taken from metadata supplied by the sample provider, not from assay-based typing. Broader findings and caveats from the paper: Clinical and demographic metadata were provided uncurated, with the amount varying by source and participant.

The collaborating institutions used their own protocols to collect whole blood in K2EDTA tubes. Collaborator samples were shipped for TCRbeta analysis as frozen whole blood, isolated PBMCs, or DNA extracted from either sample type. The immunoSEQ Assay, a bias-controlled multiplex PCR, was used to amplify TCRbeta CDR3 regions from genomic DNA. The published analysis was carried out like this. The number of nucleated cells in each sample was estimated by amplification of reference gene primers within the assay. To quantify the absolute abundance of each unique TCRbeta CDR3 rearrangement, sequence reads were collapsed and filtered. For each sample, productive Simpson clonality was calculated by taking the square root of Simpson's diversity index across productive rearrangements. TCRdb retrieved this table from immuneACCESS and kept in-frame rearrangements only. Not all clones are present; in checked studies, unresolved V genes account for under half, and no reason is known for the remainder. That table is the source of V, J and clone size, and D and trimming were worked out from the DNA. In this sample the table shows approximately 110,000 clones, about 75% of which occur a single time. 15% to 20% of the sample is held by the ten biggest clonotypes.

Reading from cysteine to phenylalanine, the CDR3 counts 17 amino acids. Here the CDR3 DNA is all that survives: 51 bases in frame from base 1. CDR1 and CDR2, per the germline V gene, are SGHVS and FQNEAQ. Unmatched junction bases come to 13, with V trimmed by 5 bases and J by 7 bases. This clone was counted only a few times. Its antigen is still unknown. Base quality data are lacking; no much larger clone is found one base away. The origin of this receptor is a woman aged 70-85 years with acute or convalescent COVID-19. The rearranged segments are TRBV7-8 and TRBJ2-2; 10 bases in between match TRBD1. The source material was peripheral blood. The CDR3 loop reads CASSLTGTGVHRGELFF. The nucleotide sequence reads TGTGCCAGCAGCCTCACCGGGACAGGGGTTCACCGCGGGGAGCTGTTTTTT.